A single sample is the source of the 27 T cell receptor beta chains below, sequenced in a study of blood T cell repertoires in COVID-19. Sequencing used immunoSEQ multiplex PCR; TCRdb keeps in-frame clones, though not all of them. The data contain about 47,000 clones, roughly 86% of them seen just once; the ten biggest clones take up 3% to 3.5%. The specimen was peripheral blood. All receptors come from a man aged 45-65 years with active COVID-19.

This chain links TRBV6-2 or TRBV6-3 with TRBJ1-1, with 11 bases matching TRBD1. The germline V gene has CDR1 MNHEY and CDR2 SVGEGT. There are 14 residues in the CDR3. With V trimmed by 2 bases and J by 7 bases, 3 bases remained unmatched. CDR3 residues: CASSYPGQGDEAFF. For the CDR3, the DNA is TGTGCCAGCAGTTACCCGGGACAGGGGGATGAAGCTTTCTTT.

The chain combines TRBV6-1 with TRBJ2-7, with no clear D. This CDR3 is built from 14 residues. CDR1 is MNHNS and CDR2 is SASEGT in the germline V gene. V was pared by 0 bases and J by 3 bases, with 9 bases between. The CDR3 DNA sequence: TGTGCCAGCAGTGAAGCGTTAGATTACTACGAGCAGTACGTC. Residues: CASSEALDYYEQYV.

J is TRBJ2-5 and V is TRBV11-3; 7 positions agree with TRBD1. The CDR3 totals 15 residues. The germline CDR1 and CDR2 sequences are SGHNT and YENEEA. The ends lost 1 base at V and 4 bases at J; junction bases unmatched: 6. CDR3 DNA sequence: TGTGCCAGCAGCTTAGTGGGACAGATAGGAGAGACCCAGTACTTC. It is translated as CASSLVGQIGETQYF.

The CDR3 reads CASSLREKNTEAFF. CDR3 DNA: TGTGCCAGCAGTTTAAGGGAGAAGAACACTGAAGCTTTCTTT. J is TRBJ1-1 and V is TRBV27, with D hard to call. CDR1 and CDR2 from the germline V gene are MNHEY and SMNVEV (reference sequence). The CDR3 sequence is 14 residues long. The ends were cut back, 2 bases at V and 1 base at J, with 8 bases in the middle.

The chain joins TRBV18 to TRBJ2-5; the match to TRBD2 covers 10 bases. V lost 6 bases, J lost 2 bases, and 9 bases stayed unmatched. CDR1 and CDR2 (germline): KGHSH, LQKENI. The CDR3 runs to 16 residues. CDR3 in DNA: TGTGCCAGCTCTCGTCCGGGACTAGCGCCTCAAGAGACCCAGTACTTC. It codes for CASSRPGLAPQETQYF.

The DNA of the CDR3 is TGTGCCAGCAGCCAGATACAGGGTATCCATTCACCCCTCCACTTT. Translating gives CASSQIQGIHSPLHF. The chain employs TRBV16 and TRBJ1-6, with D maybe TRBD1 (6 bases). CDR3 length: 15 amino acids. The V and J ends lost 3 bases and 8 bases respectively, with 14 bases between them. The V gene's germline CDR1 is KGHSY and CDR2 FQNENV.

In its sample, this clone was seen once. This chain links TRBV6-5 with TRBJ2-1; TRBD2 matches at 10 bases. CDR1 MNHEY and CDR2 SVGAGI come from the germline V gene. The CDR3 consists of 15 residues. With 2 bases clipped from V and 6 bases from J, the junction kept 4 bases outside the gene matches. CDR3 bases: TGTGCCAGCAGTTACGCGGCTAGCGGGGGCAATGAGCAGTTCTTC. Translating it yields CASSYAASGGNEQFF.

This chain connects TRBV10-3 to TRBJ2-2; TRBD1 matches 11 bases. V trimming: 3 bases; J trimming: 1 base; junction bases outside the gene matches: 7. The CDR3 totals 18 residues. Germline values: CDR1 ENHRY, CDR2 SYGVKD. CDR3 in DNA: TGTGCCATCAGTGAACGGACAGGGGGCTTGGTGAACACCGGGGAGCTGTTTTTT. Protein sequence: CAISERTGGLVNTGELFF.

This clone was seen only a few times. This chain joins TRBV15 and TRBJ1-4; the match to TRBD1 covers 9 bases. Losses at the gene ends were 11 bases for V and 5 bases for J; bases not matched to a gene: 6. Germline loops: CDR1 LNHNV, CDR2 YYDKDF (reference sequence). The CDR3 covers 13 residues. CDR3 nucleotide sequence: TGTGCCGCGGCGACAGGGGGGAATGAAAAACTGTTTTTT. Residues: CAAATGGNEKLFF.

V gene TRBV24-1 combines with J gene TRBJ2-3, with TRBD1 matching over 8 bases. CDR3 length: 13 residues. Germline values: CDR1 KGHDR, CDR2 SFDVKD. J gave up 15 bases and V 5 bases, and 12 bases lay outside the gene matches. The CDR3 DNA follows: TGTGCCACCAGTGTCGGGTCACAGGGGGTGAAATATTTT. It encodes CATSVGSQGVKYF.

J is TRBJ2-7 and V is TRBV6-6, with a possible D match to TRBD1 (5 bases). Trimming shortened V by 2 bases and J by 7 bases, and 12 bases separated the two germline ends. The germline gives CDR1 MNHNY, CDR2 SVGAGI (reference sequence). The CDR3 extends over 13 amino acids. Here the CDR3 DNA reads TGTGCCAGCAGTTACGTTACAGGCGCGGAGCAGTACGTC. This encodes CASSYVTGAEQYV.

The CDR3 region is CASSDSWQAPWDYGYTF. The CDR3 coding sequence is TGCGCCAGCAGTGACTCTTGGCAGGCACCGTGGGACTATGGCTACACCTTC. This chain uses TRBV10-1 with TRBJ1-2; D gene ambiguous. Germline CDR1 reads WNHNN; CDR2 reads SYGVQD (reference sequence). This CDR3 has 17 residues. V was cut by 3 bases and J by 3 bases, with 20 bases left in between.

This chain links TRBV19 with TRBJ2-2, with 11 bases aligning to TRBD1. CDR1 LNHDA and CDR2 SQIVND come from the germline V gene (reference sequence). J was trimmed by 0 bases and V by 5 bases; bases with no gene match: 2. The CDR3 is 16 residues long. This CDR3 is CASSLGQGANTGELFF. CDR3 DNA sequence: TGTGCCAGTAGTTTGGGACAGGGGGCGAACACCGGGGAGCTGTTTTTT. Variable domain in full (rest from reference TRBV19 and TRBJ2-2): DGGITQSPKYLFRKEGQNVTLSCEQNLNHDAMYWYRQDPGQGLRLIYYSQIVNDFQKGDIAEGYSVSREKKESFPLTVTSAQKNPTAFYLCASSLGQGANTGELFFGEGSRLTVL.

In its sample, this clone was seen a few times. CDR3 nucleotides: TGTGCCAGCAGCCCGCGAACAGGGGTTCCCACAGATACGCAGTATTTT. Translating gives CASSPRTGVPTDTQYF. V is TRBV3-1 (or the pseudogene TRBV3-2) and J is TRBJ2-3; 7 bases are shared with TRBD1. V shed 4 bases and J 2 bases; nucleotides not matched to a gene: 9. The germline V gene encodes CDR1 LGHDT and CDR2 YNNKEL (reference sequence). The CDR3 totals 16 residues.

This clone showed up just once. The chain recombines TRBV14 with TRBJ1-2, with 12 bases aligning to TRBD1. The CDR3 spans 16 residues. J was trimmed by 4 bases and V by 4 bases; bases with no gene match: 7. Germline lookup yields CDR1 SGHDN and CDR2 FVKESK. This CDR3 is CASSRDRGLSGYGYTF. DNA for the CDR3: TGTGCCAGCAGCCGGGACAGGGGGCTCTCTGGCTATGGCTACACCTTC.

As for this clone: Other DNA sequences in this specimen translate into the identical CDR3. The chain has TRBV2 and TRBJ1-2; possibly TRBD1 for D (5 bases). Trimming removed 6 bases from V and 5 bases from J, with 10 bases in between. This CDR3 is built from 12 residues. Germline V gene lookup returns CDR1 SNHLY and CDR2 FYNNEI. This chain's CDR3 is CASSRGGYGYTF. The DNA of the CDR3 is TGTGCCAGCAGCCGGGGGGGGTATGGCTACACCTTC.

The V and J genes are TRBV4-1 and TRBJ2-5; 12 bases line up with TRBD2. Germline CDR1 and CDR2: MGHRA and YSYEKL. With 0 bases clipped from V and 4 bases from J, the junction kept 6 bases outside the gene matches. The CDR3 extends over 17 amino acids. The CDR3 nucleotides read TGCGCCAGCAGCCAAGATACTAGCGGGGGGAGAGGAGAGACCCAGTACTTC. Its translation is CASSQDTSGGRGETQYF.

This rearrangement joins TRBV5-4 to TRBJ2-7; D perhaps matches TRBD2 (6 bases). In germline, CDR1 is SGHNT, CDR2 YYREEE (reference sequence). Trimming stripped 1 base from V and 3 bases from J, with 17 bases between. The CDR3 extends over 16 amino acids. CDR3 region: CASSLSIGTSLYEQYF. For the CDR3, the DNA is TGTGCCAGCAGCTTGAGTATCGGGACTTCTCTCTACGAGCAGTACTTC.

The V gene is TRBV3-1 (or the pseudogene TRBV3-2), the J gene TRBJ2-3, with D possibly TRBD1 on 5 matching bases. CDR3 length: 19 amino acids. Trimming stripped 3 bases from V and 3 bases from J, with 25 bases between. CDR1 and CDR2 (germline): LGHDT, YNNKEL (reference sequence). CDR3 sequence (DNA): TGTGCCAGCAGCCAGCGAAGGCAGGGTCTCCGGATAAGAACAGATACGCAGTATTTT. This codes for CASSQRRQGLRIRTDTQYF.

J is TRBJ2-4 and V is TRBV5-4; TRBD2 matches at 11 bases. The CDR3 totals 15 residues. CDR1 SGHNT and CDR2 YYREEE come from the germline V gene (reference sequence). The ends lost 4 bases at V and 8 bases at J; junction bases unmatched: 8. The CDR3, as DNA: TGTGCCAGCAGCACCCGACTAGCGGGACAGGACATTCAGTACTTC. Its translation is CASSTRLAGQDIQYF.

The rearrangement joins TRBV18 to TRBJ2-1, with 10 bases aligning to TRBD2. Germline trimming cut 8 bases from V and 6 bases from J; bases unmatched to any gene: 10. The CDR3 has 15 residues. The germline V gene encodes CDR1 KGHSH and CDR2 LQKENI. DNA of the CDR3: TGTGCCAGCACCGGGGGGCTAGCGGGAGTCAATGAGCAGTTCTTC. The encoded protein is CASTGGLAGVNEQFF.

V and J are TRBV4-3 and TRBJ2-4, with D maybe TRBD2 (6 bases). V was shortened by 4 bases and J by 3 bases, with 13 bases between the two germline ends. This CDR3 spans 15 amino acids. Per the germline V gene, CDR1 is LGHNA and CDR2 is YSLEER. The CDR3 reads CASSPGSRGKNIQYF. The CDR3, as DNA: TGCGCCAGCAGCCCGGGCTCGCGGGGCAAAAACATTCAGTACTTC.

This chain joins TRBV7-3 and TRBJ2-2, with 9 nucleotides matching TRBD2. Germline trimming cut 4 bases from V and 7 bases from J; bases unmatched to any gene: 10. The CDR3 loop spans 16 amino acids. Germline assignment: CDR1 SGHTA and CDR2 FQGTGA. The CDR3 spells CASSSSRGLAGGELFF. CDR3 nucleotide sequence: TGTGCCAGCAGCTCATCCCGGGGACTAGCTGGCGGGGAGCTGTTTTTT.

The rearrangement joins TRBV7-9 to TRBJ2-1, with 7 bases aligning to TRBD1. The CDR3 loop spans 15 amino acids. Unmatched junction bases numbered 8, after V lost 5 bases and J lost 4 bases. CDR1 and CDR2 (germline): SEHNR, FQNEAQ (reference sequence). The CDR3 reads CASSGQAGGYNEQFF. The CDR3 DNA sequence: TGTGCCAGCAGCGGACAGGCTGGAGGATACAATGAGCAGTTCTTC.

This chain joins TRBV6-5 and TRBJ2-5, with unresolved D. The CDR3 length is 11 residues. V lost 4 bases and J lost 10, with 10 bases in between. Germline assignment: CDR1 MNHEY and CDR2 SVGAGI. The DNA for the CDR3 is TGTGCCAGCAGTTCCGTAGCCGTCCAGTACTTC. Translating gives CASSSVAVQYF.

V gene TRBV4-3 combines with J gene TRBJ2-3, with 8 bases identical to TRBD2. Unmatched junction bases numbered 8, after V lost 0 bases and J lost 3 bases. Germline V gene sequence: CDR1 LGHNA, CDR2 YSLEER. The CDR3 extends over 17 amino acids. CDR3 residues: CASSQDPAGGITDTQYF. In DNA form, the CDR3 reads TGCGCCAGCAGCCAAGATCCGGCGGGGGGTATAACAGATACGCAGTATTTT.

This sequence joins TRBV4-3 and TRBJ1-1, with D unclear. Per germline, CDR1 LGHNA and CDR2 YSLEER. This CDR3 spans 15 amino acids. V lost 1 base to trimming and J lost 2 bases, with 11 bases between them. The CDR3 coding sequence is TGCGCCAGCAGCCAAGGTGCGGCAATAAACACTGAAGCTTTCTTT. It is translated as CASSQGAAINTEAFF.